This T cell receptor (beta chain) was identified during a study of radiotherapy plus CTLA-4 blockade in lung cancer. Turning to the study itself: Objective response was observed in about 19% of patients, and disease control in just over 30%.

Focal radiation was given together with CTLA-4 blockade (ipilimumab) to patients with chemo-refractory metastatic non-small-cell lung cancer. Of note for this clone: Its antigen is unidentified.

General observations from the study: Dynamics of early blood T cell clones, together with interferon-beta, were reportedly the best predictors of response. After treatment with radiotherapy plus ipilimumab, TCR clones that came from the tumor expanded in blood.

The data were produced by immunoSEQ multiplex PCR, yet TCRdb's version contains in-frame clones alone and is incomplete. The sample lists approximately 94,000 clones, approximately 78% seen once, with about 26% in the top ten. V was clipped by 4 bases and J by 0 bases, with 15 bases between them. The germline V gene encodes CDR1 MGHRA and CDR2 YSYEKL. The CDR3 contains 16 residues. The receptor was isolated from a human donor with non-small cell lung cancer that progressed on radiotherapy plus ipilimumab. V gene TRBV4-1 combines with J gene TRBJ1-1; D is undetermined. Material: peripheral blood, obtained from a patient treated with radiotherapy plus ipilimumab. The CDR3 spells CASSPESGLLNTEAFF. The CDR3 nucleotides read TGCGCCAGCAGCCCCGAAAGCGGGCTTTTGAACACTGAAGCTTTCTTT.